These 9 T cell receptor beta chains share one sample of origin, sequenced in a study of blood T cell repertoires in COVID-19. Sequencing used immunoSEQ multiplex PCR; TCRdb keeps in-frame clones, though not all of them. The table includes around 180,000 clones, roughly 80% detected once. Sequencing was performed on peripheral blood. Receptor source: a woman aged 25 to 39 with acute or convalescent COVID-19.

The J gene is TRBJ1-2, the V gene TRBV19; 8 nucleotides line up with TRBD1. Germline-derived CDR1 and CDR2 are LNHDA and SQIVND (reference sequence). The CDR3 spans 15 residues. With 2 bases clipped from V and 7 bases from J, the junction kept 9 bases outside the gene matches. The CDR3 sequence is CASSIRAQGGSGYTF. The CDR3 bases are TGTGCCAGTAGTATAAGGGCACAGGGGGGCTCTGGCTACACCTTC.

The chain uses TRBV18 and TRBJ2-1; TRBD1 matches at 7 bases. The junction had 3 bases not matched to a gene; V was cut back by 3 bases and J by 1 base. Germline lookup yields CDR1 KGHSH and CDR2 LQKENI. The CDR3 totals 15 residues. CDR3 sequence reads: CASSPPGGSYNEQFF. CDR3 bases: TGTGCCAGCTCACCTCCAGGGGGATCCTACAATGAGCAGTTCTTC. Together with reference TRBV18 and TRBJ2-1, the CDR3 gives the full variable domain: NAGVMQNPRHLVRRRGQEARLRCSPMKGHSHVYWYRQLPEEGLKFMVYLQKENIIDESGMPKERFSAEFPKEGPSILRIQQVVRGDSAAYFCASSPPGGSYNEQFFGPGTRLTVL.

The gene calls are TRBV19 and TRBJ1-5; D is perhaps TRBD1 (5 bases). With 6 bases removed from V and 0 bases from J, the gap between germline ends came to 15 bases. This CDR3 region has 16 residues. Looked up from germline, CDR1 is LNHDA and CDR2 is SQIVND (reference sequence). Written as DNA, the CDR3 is TGTGCCAGTAGGCCGAGGGGAGGATATAGCAATCAGCCCCAGCATTTT. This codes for CASRPRGGYSNQPQHF. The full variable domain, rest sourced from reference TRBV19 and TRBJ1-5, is DGGITQSPKYLFRKEGQNVTLSCEQNLNHDAMYWYRQDPGQGLRLIYYSQIVNDFQKGDIAEGYSVSREKKESFPLTVTSAQKNPTAFYLCASRPRGGYSNQPQHFGDGTRLSIL.

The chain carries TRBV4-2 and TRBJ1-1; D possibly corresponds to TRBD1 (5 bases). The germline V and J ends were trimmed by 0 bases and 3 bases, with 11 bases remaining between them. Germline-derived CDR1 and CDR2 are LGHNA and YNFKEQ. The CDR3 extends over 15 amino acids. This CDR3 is CASSQDGPGDTEAFF. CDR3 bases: TGTGCCAGCAGCCAAGACGGACCGGGGGACACTGAAGCTTTCTTT.

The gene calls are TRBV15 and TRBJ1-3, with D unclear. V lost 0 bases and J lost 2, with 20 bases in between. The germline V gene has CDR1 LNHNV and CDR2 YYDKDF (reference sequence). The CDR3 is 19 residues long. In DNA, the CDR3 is TGTGCCACCAGCAGAGATCTAACGAGCAATTATCGAACTGGAAACACCATATATTTT. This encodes CATSRDLTSNYRTGNTIYF.

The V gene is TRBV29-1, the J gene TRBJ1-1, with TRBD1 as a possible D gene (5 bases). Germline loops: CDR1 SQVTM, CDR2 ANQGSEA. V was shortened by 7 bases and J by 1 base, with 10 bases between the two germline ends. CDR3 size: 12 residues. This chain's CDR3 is CSARQQNTEAFF. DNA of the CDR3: TGCAGCGCCCGACAGCAGAACACTGAAGCTTTCTTT.

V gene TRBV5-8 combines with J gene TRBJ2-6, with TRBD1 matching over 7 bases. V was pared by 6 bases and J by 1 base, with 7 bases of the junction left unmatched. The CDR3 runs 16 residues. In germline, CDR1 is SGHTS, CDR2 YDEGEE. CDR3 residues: CASIRGLSSGANVLTF. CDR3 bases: TGTGCCAGCATAAGGGGGCTGAGTTCTGGGGCCAACGTCCTGACTTTC.

The CDR3 protein is CASRLEGEAFF. CDR3 in DNA: TGTGCCAGCAGATTGGAGGGTGAAGCTTTCTTT. The chain uses TRBV27 and TRBJ1-1, with unresolved D. With 6 bases removed from V and 7 bases from J, the gap between germline ends came to 9 bases. The length of the CDR3 is 11 residues. Germline V gene lookup returns CDR1 MNHEY and CDR2 SMNVEV (reference sequence).

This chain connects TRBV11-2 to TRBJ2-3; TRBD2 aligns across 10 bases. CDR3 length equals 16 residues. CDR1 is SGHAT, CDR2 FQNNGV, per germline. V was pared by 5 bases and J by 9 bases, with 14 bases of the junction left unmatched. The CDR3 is CASSPIAGGPRETQYF. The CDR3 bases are TGTGCCAGCAGCCCAATAGCGGGGGGCCCCCGTGAAACGCAGTATTTT.